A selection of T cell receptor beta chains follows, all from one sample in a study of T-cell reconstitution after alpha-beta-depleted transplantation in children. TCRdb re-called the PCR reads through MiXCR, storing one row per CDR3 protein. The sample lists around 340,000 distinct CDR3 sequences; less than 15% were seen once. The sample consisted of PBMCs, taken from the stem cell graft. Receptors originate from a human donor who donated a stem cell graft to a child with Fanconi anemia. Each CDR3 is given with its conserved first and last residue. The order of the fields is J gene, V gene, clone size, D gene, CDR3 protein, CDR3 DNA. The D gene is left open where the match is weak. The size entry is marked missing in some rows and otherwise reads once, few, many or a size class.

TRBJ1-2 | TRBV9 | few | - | CASSVDGNNYGYTF | TGTGCCAGCAGCGTAGACGGGAATAACTATGGCTACACCTTC
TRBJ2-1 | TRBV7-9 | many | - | CASSTWAQNEQFF | TGTGCCAGCAGCACCTGGGCCCAGAATGAGCAGTTCTTC
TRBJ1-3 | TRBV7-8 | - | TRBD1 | CASSQRTGGLVGNTIYF | TGTGCCAGCAGCCAAAGGACAGGGGGCTTAGTTGGAAACACCATATATTTT
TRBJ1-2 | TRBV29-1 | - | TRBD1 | CSVVRDSTNYGYTF | TGCAGCGTGGTTCGGGACAGTACTAACTATGGCTACACCTTC
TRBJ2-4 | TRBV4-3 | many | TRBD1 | CASSQNRGAKNIQYF | TGCGCCAGCAGCCAGAACAGGGGCGCCAAAAACATTCAGTACTTC
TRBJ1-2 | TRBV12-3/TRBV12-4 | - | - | CASSTRGSDGYTF | TGTGCCAGCAGTACCAGGGGTTCGGATGGCTACACCTTC
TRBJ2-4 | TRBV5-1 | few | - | CASSSGGVGTKNIQYF | TGCGCCAGCAGCTCCGGCGGGGTTGGGACCAAAAACATTCAGTACTTC
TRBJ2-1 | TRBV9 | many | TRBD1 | CASSARTGYNEQFF | TGTGCCAGCAGCGCAAGGACAGGCTACAATGAGCAGTTCTTC
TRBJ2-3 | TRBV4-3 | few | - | CASSQVEEATDTQYF | TGCGCCAGCAGCCAAGTAGAAGAGGCCACAGATACGCAGTATTTT
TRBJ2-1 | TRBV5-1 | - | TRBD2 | CASSPSGLAGVLNEQFF | TGCGCCAGCAGCCCCTCGGGACTAGCGGGGGTTCTAAATGAGCAGTTCTTC
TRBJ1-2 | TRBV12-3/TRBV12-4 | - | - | CASTPPGVNGYTF | TGTGCCAGCACTCCTCCGGGAGTTAATGGCTACACCTTC
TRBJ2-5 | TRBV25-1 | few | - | CASSEYGRGYQETQYF | TGTGCCAGCAGTGAATATGGGAGAGGGTACCAAGAGACCCAGTACTTC
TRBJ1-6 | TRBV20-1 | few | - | CSARDQAGIDSPLHF | TGCAGTGCTAGAGATCAGGCAGGCATTGATTCACCCCTCCACTTT
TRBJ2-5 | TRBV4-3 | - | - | CASSQSDREGTQYF | TGCGCCAGCAGCCAGTCGGACAGGGAGGGGACCCAGTACTTC
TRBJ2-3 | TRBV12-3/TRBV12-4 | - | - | CASSRDLRTDTQYF | TGTGCCAGCAGTCGGGACCTAAGAACAGATACGCAGTATTTT
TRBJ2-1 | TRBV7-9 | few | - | CASSFGYEQFF | TGTGCCAGCAGCTTTGGGTATGAGCAGTTCTTC
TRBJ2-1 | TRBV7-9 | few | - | CASSWDGGSYNEQFF | TGTGCCAGCAGCTGGGATGGGGGGTCCTACAATGAGCAGTTCTTC
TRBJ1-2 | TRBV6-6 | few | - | CASSQDSYYGYTF | TGTGCCAGCAGCCAGGACAGCTACTATGGCTACACCTTC
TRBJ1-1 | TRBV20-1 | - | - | CSARGPLGTEAFF | TGCAGTGCTAGGGGACCATTGGGCACTGAAGCTTTCTTT
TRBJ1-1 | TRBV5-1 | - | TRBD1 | CASSLASRTGAEAFF | TGCGCCAGCAGCTTGGCCTCCCGGACAGGGGCCGAAGCTTTCTTT
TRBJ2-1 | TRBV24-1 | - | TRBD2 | CATSETSGGSNEQFF | TGTGCCACCAGTGAGACTAGCGGGGGGTCCAATGAGCAGTTCTTC
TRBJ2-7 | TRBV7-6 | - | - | CASSLAERYEQYF | TGTGCCAGCAGCTTAGCCGAACGTTACGAGCAGTACTTC
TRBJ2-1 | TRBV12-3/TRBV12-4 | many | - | CASSSLAIAVNEQFF | TGTGCCAGCAGTTCCTTAGCGATCGCAGTGAATGAGCAGTTCTTC
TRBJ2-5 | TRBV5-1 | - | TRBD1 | CASSSGQGEETQYF | TGCGCCAGCAGCTCCGGACAGGGGGAAGAGACCCAGTACTTC
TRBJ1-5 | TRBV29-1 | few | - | CSVEDSNQPQHF | TGCAGCGTTGAGGACAGCAATCAGCCCCAGCATTTT
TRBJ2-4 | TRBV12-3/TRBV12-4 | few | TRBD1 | CASSTGVGNIQYF | TGTGCCAGCTCGACAGGGGTGGGAAACATTCAGTACTTC
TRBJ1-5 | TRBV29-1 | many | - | CSVMMGGNQPQHF | TGCAGCGTGATGATGGGAGGCAATCAGCCCCAGCATTTT
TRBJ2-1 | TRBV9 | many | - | CASTLLGAPYNEQFF | TGTGCCAGCACCCTTCTGGGGGCTCCCTACAATGAGCAGTTCTTC
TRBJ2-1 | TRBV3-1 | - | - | CASSQGWGAYEQFF | TGTGCCAGCAGCCAAGGTTGGGGGGCCTATGAGCAGTTCTTC
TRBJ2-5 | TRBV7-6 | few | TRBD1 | CASSLTQGQEGETQYF | TGTGCCAGCAGCTTGACCCAGGGACAGGAGGGGGAGACCCAGTACTTC
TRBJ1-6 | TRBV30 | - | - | CAWTSQANSPLHF | TGTGCCTGGACCTCGCAGGCTAATTCACCCCTCCACTTT
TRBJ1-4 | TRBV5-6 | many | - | CASSLQAGGTNEKLFF | TGTGCCAGCAGCCTCCAGGCGGGGGGAACTAATGAAAAACTGTTTTTT